Listed below are T cell receptor beta chains from one sample, sequenced in a study of T cells expressing NK-cell markers. Reprocessing the 5' RACE reads, TCRdb reports a single entry for every CDR3 protein and omits DNA. This listing includes around 380,000 distinct CDR3 sequences. The sample taken for sequencing was blood T cells: a sorted CD56 or NKG2C T cell subset, CD4+ or CD8+ T cells, or bulk PBMC T cells (not recorded which). All receptors come from a woman in her fifties or sixties in good health. CDR3s include the opening cysteine and the closing phenylalanine or tryptophan.

len	v_gene	j_gene	CDR3aa
14	TRBV2	TRBJ2-1	CAGSHERAYNEQFF
16	TRBV20-1	TRBJ2-3	CSANLPRDSATDTQYF
14	TRBV4-2	TRBJ2-7	CASSQEFRGYEQYF
13	TRBV20-1	TRBJ2-7	CSAQPDTLYEQYF
13	TRBV24-1	TRBJ2-5	CATSRDVQETQYF
15	TRBV5-1	TRBJ2-1	CASRLGQGALNEQFF
14	TRBV15	TRBJ2-1	CATSSAGDNNEQFF
13	TRBV29-1	TRBJ1-4	CSVWGGLNEKLFF
13	TRBV10-3	TRBJ1-1	CAISPAPNTEAFF
14	TRBV10-3	TRBJ2-7	CATTGTAASYEQYF